This entry is about one T cell receptor beta chain. Its antigen is undetermined. This sample includes further DNA sequences coding for the same CDR3. The data belong to a study of shared clonotypes between healthy human individuals. Overall study results and limits: Richness estimates generally favored naive over memory subsets.

CDR3 length: 13 residues. With 0 bases removed from V and 4 bases from J, the gap between germline ends came to 6 bases. Germline-derived CDR1 and CDR2 are SGHRS and YFSETQ. TCRdb's table, derived via immunoSEQ multiplex PCR, lists solely in-frame clones and lacks some. In the table there are around 2,000,000 clones, 90% to 95% of which are singletons. V is TRBV5-1 and J is TRBJ2-3; D is unclear. The sequencing input was naive CD4+ T cells sorted from blood. As for subset: CD45RA+ positively selected. The receptor was derived from a man between 18 and 35 years old in good health. The DNA for the CDR3 is TGCGCCAGCAGCTTGGAGCGCGCAGATACGCAGTATTTT. This codes for CASSLERADTQYF.